These 26 T cell receptor beta chains were all obtained from the same sample, sequenced in a study of spatial heterogeneity in lung cancer (dated by TCRdb to the late 2010s). Read against the paper, the sample's time point label means: blood at routine non-recurrence follow-up after resection. The library was produced with 5' RACE. The reads were generated on a NextSeq 500. TCRdb reprocessing: public reads trimmed at Q25 with fastp, clones called with MiXCR, in-frame beta chains kept. Here each entry gathers all rows of one CDR3 protein and keeps the most common genes and DNA. Here the sample has about 27,000 distinct CDR3 sequences; about 5.3% occur a single time. Of the sample, 20% to 25% falls within the top ten clones. Here the sequenced sample was PBMCs, taken at follow-up. The receptors were sampled from a female donor with early-stage non-small cell lung cancer.

This clonotype occurred many times. V usage is TRBV2 and J usage is TRBJ1-2; D call uncertain. The V end was cut by 7 bases, the J end by 5 bases, with 8 bases between. The CDR3 is made up of 11 amino acids. In germline, CDR1 is SNHLY, CDR2 FYNNEI. The CDR3 DNA is TGTGCCAGCAATCCTCGATATGGCTACACCTTC. As protein: CASNPRYGYTF.

This clonotype was seen repeatedly, ten times or more. The chain joins TRBV4-2 to TRBJ2-5; 9 bases match TRBD2. The CDR3 consists of 17 residues. The V segment lost 1 base and the J segment 2 bases; nucleotides outside the gene matches: 8. Germline-derived CDR1 and CDR2 are LGHNA and YNFKEQ. Here the CDR3 DNA reads TGTGCCAGCAGCCAAGGGTCCAGCGGGGGGCCTCAAGAGACCCAGTACTTC. Amino acids: CASSQGSSGGPQETQYF.

This clonotype was seen repeatedly, ten times or more. This chain connects TRBV6-2 or TRBV6-3 to TRBJ1-6; 7 nucleotides agree with TRBD1. Looked up from germline, CDR1 is MNHEY and CDR2 is SVGEGT. The CDR3 has 19 amino acids. The V gene end was trimmed by 6 bases and the J gene end by 6 bases; junction bases not matched to a gene: 20. The CDR3 nucleotides read TGTGCCAGCAGGACGACCCGGGACAGAGGCAGCGTGGGTAATTCACCCCTCCACTTT. Amino acids: CASRTTRDRGSVGNSPLHF.

Within the sample, this clonotype is medium-sized. This chain connects TRBV27 to TRBJ2-5; D is uncertain. The CDR3 is 13 amino acids. V was pared by 6 bases and J by 7 bases, with 15 bases between. The V gene's germline CDR1 is MNHEY and CDR2 SMNVEV (reference sequence). CDR3 residues: CASRGVTSLTQYF. For the CDR3, the DNA is TGTGCCAGCAGAGGAGTAACCTCTTTGACCCAGTACTTC.

This clonotype appeared many times. The chain couples TRBV29-1 to TRBJ1-1; the match to TRBD1 covers 7 bases. Germline V lookup: CDR1 SQVTM, CDR2 ANQGSEA. The CDR3 is 14 residues long. V shed 0 bases, J shed 0 bases, and the junction held 1 base outside the gene matches. Here the CDR3 DNA reads TGCAGCGTTGAAGAAGGGACAGTGAACACTGAAGCTTTCTTT. Translation: CSVEEGTVNTEAFF. Supplemented by reference TRBV29-1 and TRBJ1-1, the full variable domain reads SAVISQKPSRDICQRGTSLTIQCQVDSQVTMMFWYRQQPGQSLTLIATANQGSEATYESGFVIDKFPISRPNLTFSTLTVSNMSPEDSSIYLCSVEEGTVNTEAFFGQGTRLTVV.

This clonotype has ten or more counts. This chain uses TRBV20-1 with TRBJ1-1; tentatively, D is TRBD1 (5 bases). Germline V gives CDR1 DFQATT, CDR2 SNEGSKA (reference sequence). The CDR3 runs 14 residues. The germline V and J ends were trimmed by 0 bases and 4 bases, with 12 bases remaining between them. CDR3 amino acids: CSARDQRGGTEAFF. CDR3 DNA: TGCAGTGCTAGAGATCAACGTGGGGGCACTGAAGCTTTCTTT.

This clonotype was observed at least ten times. The rearrangement uses TRBV11-2 and TRBJ2-7; D possibly uses TRBD1 or TRBD2 (5 bases each). V was trimmed by 5 bases and J by 3 bases, leaving 11 bases between them. The CDR3 sequence is 13 residues long. Germline CDR1 SGHAT, CDR2 FQNNGV. The CDR3: CASSTGPVYEQYF. The CDR3 nucleotides are TGTGCCAGCAGCACGGGACCAGTCTACGAGCAGTACTTC.

The J gene is TRBJ2-5, the V gene TRBV9; 9 bases map to TRBD2. V was pared by 5 bases and J by 2 bases, with 13 bases of the junction left unmatched. The germline gives CDR1 SGDLS, CDR2 YYNGEE. The CDR3 extends over 17 amino acids. The DNA of the CDR3 is TGTGCCAGCAGAATCTCACTAGCGGGTGGCCCTCAAGAGACCCAGTACTTC. Residues: CASRISLAGGPQETQYF.

The J gene is TRBJ2-2, the V gene TRBV4-2; D gene uncertain. Trimming took off 0 bases at V and 1 base at J, with 15 bases between the two ends. This CDR3 has 18 residues. The germline CDR1 and CDR2 sequences are LGHNA and YNFKEQ. The chain's CDR3 is CASSQEGTFDGNTGELFF. For the CDR3, the DNA is TGTGCCAGCAGCCAAGAGGGTACTTTCGATGGGAACACCGGGGAGCTGTTTTTT.

This clonotype has at least ten counts. The chain is built from TRBV28 and TRBJ1-6, with a tentative D call TRBD1 (6 bases). The germline V gene encodes CDR1 MDHEN and CDR2 SYDVKM. V dropped 3 bases and J dropped 8 bases, with 11 bases sitting between them. This CDR3 contains 14 residues. The CDR3 DNA reads as TGTGCCAGCAGTTTGTCAGGGGCTTATTCACCCCTCCACTTT. This codes for CASSLSGAYSPLHF.

This clonotype was seen a handful of times. The DNA of the CDR3 is TGTGCCAGCAGTGGATCGGACCGCAACGAGCAGTACTTC. Translation: CASSGSDRNEQYF. The gene calls are TRBV2 and TRBJ2-7; D not resolved. Looked up from germline, CDR1 is SNHLY and CDR2 is FYNNEI. CDR3 length equals 13 residues. Trimming left V 4 bases short and J 5 bases short, with 12 bases between.

This clonotype has ten or more counts. This rearrangement joins TRBV7-2 to TRBJ2-7; 9 positions match TRBD2. The CDR3 is 15 amino acids. The J segment lost 4 bases and the V segment lost 5 bases, leaving 9 bases of the junction unmatched. Germline V gene lookup returns CDR1 SGHTA and CDR2 FQGNSA. The CDR3 is CASSLEAGGLYEQYF. CDR3 DNA sequence: TGTGCCAGCAGCCTCGAAGCGGGAGGTCTTTACGAGCAGTACTTC.

This clonotype was counted ten times or more. The chain recombines TRBV2 with TRBJ2-2, with D uncertain. CDR3 length equals 14 residues. Trimming removed 4 bases from V and 1 base from J, with 7 bases in between. The V gene's germline CDR1 is SNHLY and CDR2 FYNNEI. CDR3 bases: TGTGCCAGCAGTGCGTTGAGGAACACCGGGGAGCTGTTTTTT. Translating gives CASSALRNTGELFF.

Ten or more counts support this clonotype. V usage is TRBV7-9 and J usage is TRBJ2-3, with D hard to call. V was shortened by 6 bases and J by 8 bases, with 12 bases between the two germline ends. The CDR3 sequence is 12 residues long. Per germline, CDR1 SEHNR and CDR2 FQNEAQ (reference sequence). The CDR3 here is CASSFDGVTQYF. The CDR3 DNA sequence: TGTGCCAGCAGTTTCGATGGGGTTACGCAGTATTTT.

This clonotype was picked up many times. The chain recombines TRBV11-1 with TRBJ2-1; 8 bases fit TRBD2. V shed 2 bases, J shed 3 bases, and the junction held 9 bases outside the gene matches. Germline V gene lookup returns CDR1 SGHAT and CDR2 FQDESV (reference sequence). The CDR3 totals 17 residues. The DNA for the CDR3 is TGTGCCAGCAGCTTATATGGAGCGGGGGAGTACTACAATGAGCAGTTCTTC. Its protein product is CASSLYGAGEYYNEQFF.

This clonotype was seen more than once but under ten times. This chain uses TRBV12-3 or TRBV12-4 with TRBJ2-3; D is uncertain. The CDR3 has 14 residues. V was trimmed by 5 bases and J by 2 bases, leaving 11 bases between them. CDR3 amino acids: CASSNRAYTDTQYF. For the CDR3, the DNA is TGTGCCAGCAGTAATCGGGCCTACACAGATACGCAGTATTTT.

Only a few counts were recorded for this clonotype. J is TRBJ1-2 and V is TRBV28; possibly TRBD1 for D (6 bases). Looked up from germline, CDR1 is MDHEN and CDR2 is SYDVKM. V lost 5 bases, J lost 2 bases, and 18 bases lay in between. This CDR3 has 16 amino acids. In DNA form, the CDR3 reads TGTGCCAGCAGTCCCGGCCCCAGGGGAGGGAACTATGGCTACACCTTC. It encodes CASSPGPRGGNYGYTF.

In its sample, this clonotype was seen many times. The V call is TRBV5-5, the J call TRBJ2-3; D gene uncertain. The CDR3 totals 14 residues. Trimming stripped 2 bases from V and 2 bases from J, with 9 bases between. Germline V gene lookup returns CDR1 SGHKS and CDR2 YYEKEE (reference sequence). The DNA of the CDR3 is TGTGCCAGCAGCTTTGAGGATCTCACAGATACGCAGTATTTT. This codes for CASSFEDLTDTQYF.

This chain uses TRBV6-4 with TRBJ2-2; 7 positions agree with TRBD1. This CDR3 is built from 13 residues. Germline CDR1 reads MRHNA; CDR2 reads SNTAGT. Trimming took 5 bases from V and 7 from J; bases not matched to a gene: 4. CDR3 loop: CASSIQGHGELFF. The CDR3 bases are TGTGCCAGCAGTATACAGGGGCACGGGGAGCTGTTTTTT.

The V call is TRBV18, the J call TRBJ2-7; D might be TRBD1 or TRBD2, each matching 5 bases. Germline CDR1 reads KGHSH; CDR2 reads LQKENI. Trimming pared 3 bases from V and 0 bases from J, leaving 12 bases between. The CDR3 runs to 15 residues. DNA of the CDR3: TGTGCCAGCTCACCCACTCAAGGGACCTCCTACGAGCAGTACTTC. Protein: CASSPTQGTSYEQYF.

The table lists this clonotype with many counts. This chain joins TRBV5-1 and TRBJ1-1, with 12 bases aligning to TRBD1. V was pared by 4 bases and J by 6 bases, with 4 bases of the junction left unmatched. CDR3 length equals 14 residues. Germline V lookup: CDR1 SGHRS, CDR2 YFSETQ. The CDR3 coding sequence is TGCGCCAGCAGCCAGGGACAGGGGGCCTCTGAAGCTTTCTTT. Its translation: CASSQGQGASEAFF.

This chain uses TRBV19 with TRBJ2-3, with D unclear. The CDR3 extends over 13 amino acids. Germline CDR1 LNHDA, CDR2 SQIVND (reference sequence). V lost 9 bases and J 1 base, leaving 11 bases between the germline ends. CDR3 coding DNA: TGTGCCAGCCGGTCTCTGGGCACAGATACGCAGTATTTT. This encodes CASRSLGTDTQYF.

This clonotype was observed many times. This chain uses TRBV30 with TRBJ2-2; D gene uncertain. V lost 2 bases to trimming and J lost 5 bases, with 6 bases between them. Germline lookup yields CDR1 GTSNPN and CDR2 SVGIG (reference sequence). The CDR3 extends over 12 amino acids. The CDR3 loop reads CAWSRQTGELFF. The CDR3 region has the DNA TGTGCCTGGAGTAGGCAGACCGGGGAGCTGTTTTTT. The whole variable domain, remainder taken from reference TRBV30 and TRBJ2-2, is SQTIHQWPATLVQPVGSPLSLECTVEGTSNPNLYWYRQAAGRGLQLLFYSVGIGQISSEVPQNLSASRPQDRQFILSSKKLLLSDSGFYLCAWSRQTGELFFGEGSRLTVL.

Ten or more counts support this clonotype. The V gene is TRBV20-1, the J gene TRBJ2-1, with 8 bases identical to TRBD2. Germline V gene sequence: CDR1 DFQATT, CDR2 SNEGSKA (reference sequence). The CDR3 contains 15 residues. Trimming cost V 3 bases and J 9 bases; bases outside gene matches: 13. This chain's CDR3 is CSASEGAGANGEQFF. The CDR3 nucleotides read TGCAGTGCTAGTGAGGGAGCGGGAGCAAACGGTGAGCAGTTCTTC.

Many counts were recorded for this clonotype. The chain joins TRBV28 to TRBJ2-7; 8 bases line up with TRBD2. In germline, CDR1 is MDHEN, CDR2 SYDVKM. The CDR3 is made up of 14 amino acids. The V and J ends lost 2 bases and 3 bases, in that order; junction bases with no gene match: 3. In DNA form, the CDR3 reads TGTGCCAGCAGTTTACTAGCGGGCAACTACGAGCAGTACTTC. Its translation: CASSLLAGNYEQYF.

This clonotype has ten or more counts. The rearrangement uses TRBV29-1 and TRBJ1-3; 7 positions agree with TRBD1. The germline gives CDR1 SQVTM, CDR2 ANQGSEA. V shed 7 bases and J 3 bases; nucleotides not matched to a gene: 9. The CDR3 length is 14 residues. This CDR3 reads CSAQLTGRGNTIYF. The CDR3 DNA sequence: TGCAGCGCGCAATTGACAGGGCGTGGAAACACCATATATTTT. The whole variable domain, filled in from reference TRBV29-1 and TRBJ1-3, reads SAVISQKPSRDICQRGTSLTIQCQVDSQVTMMFWYRQQPGQSLTLIATANQGSEATYESGFVIDKFPISRPNLTFSTLTVSNMSPEDSSIYLCSAQLTGRGNTIYFGEGSWLTVV.